These 31 T cell receptor beta chains originate from one sample sequenced in a study of T cells in Graves' hyperthyroidism and ophthalmopathy. RNA transcripts provided the source from which TCR beta CDR3 regions were amplified. A set of HTBI primers served as the primers for a first-round RT-PCR of the TCR CDR3. From the multiplex PCR reads, TCRdb called clonotypes with MiXCR, one entry per CDR3 protein. The table includes 550,000 to 700,000 distinct CDR3 sequences, 35% to 55% detected once. Sequencing was carried out using peripheral blood or thyroid tissue (not recorded which). These receptors were taken from an adult woman with Graves' disease, either hyperthyroidism or ophthalmopathy (not recorded which).

At least ten counts were recorded for this clonotype. V usage is TRBV7-9 and J usage is TRBJ2-5, with TRBD2 as a possible D gene (6 bases). Germline V gene data show CDR1 as SEHNR and CDR2 as FQNEAQ (reference sequence). Trimming left V 5 bases short and J 5 bases short, with 9 bases between. This CDR3 is built from 12 residues. The DNA for the CDR3 is TGTGCCAGCAGCCCGGAGGGGGAGACCCAGTACTTC. Translating gives CASSPEGETQYF.

The genes are TRBV7-2 and TRBJ2-1, with D perhaps assigned TRBD1 or TRBD2 (5 bases each). The CDR3 is 15 residues long. V was clipped by 5 bases and J by 6 bases, with 17 bases between them. Germline lookup yields CDR1 SGHTA and CDR2 FQGNSA. In DNA, the CDR3 is TGTGCCAGCAGCAAGAACGGGGCGAGCCCCAATGAGCAGTTCTTC. Its protein is CASSKNGASPNEQFF.

J is TRBJ1-2 and V is TRBV5-4; the D gene is possibly TRBD1 (5 bases). CDR3 length equals 13 residues. Germline assignment: CDR1 SGHNT and CDR2 YYREEE (reference sequence). V lost 2 bases and J 8 bases, leaving 13 bases between the germline ends. The CDR3 coding sequence is TGTGCCAGCAGCTTTCACGGGGACGGCGGCTACACCTTC. Translated: CASSFHGDGGYTF.

The rearrangement uses TRBV10-3 and TRBJ1-5; D gene ambiguous. Trimming stripped 3 bases from V and 5 bases from J, with 11 bases between. The CDR3 covers 14 residues. Per germline, CDR1 ENHRY and CDR2 SYGVKD. CDR3: CAISDLGRHQPQHF. CDR3 DNA: TGTGCCATCAGTGATCTAGGCAGACATCAGCCCCAGCATTTT.

The J gene is TRBJ2-7, the V gene TRBV2; 9 nucleotides line up with TRBD1. The V gene end was trimmed by 5 bases and the J gene end by 6 bases; junction bases not matched to a gene: 8. The length of the CDR3 is 14 residues. Looked up from germline, CDR1 is SNHLY and CDR2 is FYNNEI. The CDR3 coding sequence is TGTGCCAGCAGTTGGGGACAGGGAGAGGGCGAGCAGTACTTC. It codes for CASSWGQGEGEQYF.

This clonotype was seen at least ten times. The rearrangement uses TRBV12-3 or TRBV12-4 and TRBJ1-5, with a possible D match to TRBD1 (6 bases). The CDR3 covers 18 residues. V lost 1 base and J 0 bases, leaving 16 bases between the germline ends. CDR3 in amino acids: CASSLEAGVDYSNQPQHF. DNA of the CDR3: TGTGCCAGCAGTTTAGAGGCAGGGGTTGATTATAGCAATCAGCCCCAGCATTTT.

Regarding this clonotype: Because it lacks the conserved phenylalanine or tryptophan at the end, this CDR3 is likely a read error. The J gene is TRBJ1-2, the V gene TRBV10-3; D ambiguous. The CDR3 consists of 14 residues. Germline lookup yields CDR1 ENHRY and CDR2 SYGVKD. The DNA for the CDR3 is TGTGTCATCAGTGACTCGATGAGGGTCTATGGCTACACCCTC. It translates to CVISDSMRVYGYTL.

The chain is built from TRBV24-1 and TRBJ2-7; the D gene is possibly TRBD2 (6 bases). The CDR3 sequence is 15 residues long. Per germline, CDR1 KGHDR and CDR2 SFDVKD. With 0 bases removed from V and 0 bases from J, the gap between germline ends came to 8 bases. The CDR3 loop is CATSDLETSSYEQYF. Written as DNA, the CDR3 is TGTGCCACCAGTGATTTGGAGACTAGCTCCTACGAGCAGTACTTC.

The rearrangement joins TRBV2 to TRBJ1-1; D might be TRBD1 (5 bases). V was cut by 6 bases and J by 0 bases, with 23 bases left in between. CDR1 and CDR2 (germline): SNHLY, FYNNEI. The CDR3 contains 18 residues. The CDR3 nucleotides are TGTGCCAGCAGAGCAGAGGTCAGGGTTCTCACCATGAACACTGAAGCTTTCTTT. It is translated as CASRAEVRVLTMNTEAFF.

The chain couples TRBV29-1 to TRBJ1-3; perhaps TRBD1 as D (5 bases). Deletions cut 6 bases from V and 1 base from J, with 13 bases between. Per the germline V gene, CDR1 is SQVTM and CDR2 is ANQGSEA. This CDR3 has 14 amino acids. The CDR3 DNA reads as TGCAGCGTGGGGGGACGTGGATCTGGAAACACCATATATTTT. It encodes CSVGGRGSGNTIYF.

This clonotype was seen ten or more times. This chain uses TRBV7-9 with TRBJ1-4, with 9 nucleotides matching TRBD1. CDR1 and CDR2 from the germline V gene are SEHNR and FQNEAQ (reference sequence). CDR3 length: 15 amino acids. The junction had 7 bases not matched to a gene; V was cut back by 4 bases and J by 7 bases. As DNA, the CDR3 is TGTGCCAGCAGCTCCAGCGGGACAGGGACTGAAAAACTGTTTTTT. Amino acid sequence: CASSSSGTGTEKLFF.

The chain links TRBV9 to TRBJ2-7, with 8 nucleotides matching TRBD1. With 3 bases clipped from V and 5 bases from J, the junction kept 7 bases outside the gene matches. The CDR3 runs to 14 residues. The germline V gene encodes CDR1 SGDLS and CDR2 YYNGEE. CDR3 protein: CASSGRTGMHEQYF. The CDR3 bases are TGTGCCAGCAGCGGACGGACAGGGATGCACGAGCAGTACTTC.

As concerns this clonotype: A read error may produce the germline difference seen at one junction end. V is TRBV7-7 and J is TRBJ2-5; 7 nucleotides agree with TRBD1. The CDR3 has 14 amino acids. Germline values: CDR1 SSHAT, CDR2 FNYEAQ (reference sequence). CDR3 in amino acids: CASSSSDRAKTQYF. CDR3 DNA sequence: TGTGCTAGCAGCAGTAGTGACAGGGCTAAGACCCAGTACTTC.

The CDR3 here is CASTLYLHTEAFF. The CDR3 DNA sequence: TGTGCCAGCACCCTTTACCTACACACTGAAGCTTTCTTT. The chain couples TRBV5-4 to TRBJ1-1, with unresolved D. The germline V gene has CDR1 SGHNT and CDR2 YYREEE (reference sequence). The CDR3 is 13 residues long. V lost 6 bases and J lost 3, with 12 bases in between.

On this clonotype itself: Because the CDR3's place on the DNA is in doubt, the DNA is left out and the CDR3 is given as listed by TCRdb. The chain carries TRBV10-3 and TRBJ1-5. Germline V CDR1 and CDR2: ENHRY, SYGVKD. The CDR3 is 16 residues long, ends included. CDR3 region: CAICSARRPHNQPQHF.

In this sample, this clonotype turned up many times. The chain is built from TRBV12-3 or TRBV12-4 and TRBJ2-3, with 8 bases lining up with TRBD1. This CDR3 region has 15 residues. V lost 5 bases to trimming and J lost 2 bases; unmatched junction nucleotides: 6. The CDR3, as DNA: TGTGCCAGCAGTACAATGGACAGGGACACAGATACGCAGTATTTT. Translation: CASSTMDRDTDTQYF.

This clonotype came up many times. DNA of the CDR3: TGTGCCAGCAGTTACGCGACCGGGGAGCTGTTTTTT. Amino acid sequence: CASSYATGELFF. This chain connects TRBV6-6 to TRBJ2-2; D is unclear. Germline V gene sequence: CDR1 MNHNY, CDR2 SVGAGI (reference sequence). The V end was cut by 2 bases, the J end by 5 bases, with 3 bases between. The CDR3 runs to 12 residues.

There are many counts of this clonotype. This sequence joins TRBV5-1 and TRBJ1-1; D is uncertain. Trimming removed 3 bases at V and 8 bases at J, with 8 bases between. Germline V gene data show CDR1 as SGHRS and CDR2 as YFSETQ. The CDR3 sequence is 11 residues long. The CDR3 loop reads CASSSDSEAFF. The DNA of the CDR3 is TGCGCCAGCAGCTCGGATTCCGAAGCTTTCTTT.

This chain uses TRBV7-9 with TRBJ1-5; no definite D call. CDR3 length: 14 amino acids. V shed 1 base and J shed 11 bases, with 15 bases lying between them. Germline CDR1 is SEHNR and CDR2 is FQNEAQ (reference sequence). The CDR3 here is CASSLGLAAETQHF. The CDR3 DNA reads TGTGCCAGCAGCTTAGGGTTAGCGGCAGAGACCCAGCATTTT. Full variable domain (rest looked up from reference TRBV7-9 and TRBJ1-5): DTGVSQNPRHKITKRGQNVTFRCDPISEHNRLYWYRQTLGQGPEFLTYFQNEAQLEKSRLLSDRFSAERPKGSFSTLEIQRTEQGDSAMYLCASSLGLAAETQHFGDGTRLSIL.

This clonotype appeared a few times. A much more abundant neighbour one base away suggests this may be a read error. CDR3 nucleotide sequence: TGTGCCAGCATCGGGTCCGGAGGAATCGGGGAGCTGTTTTTT. Its protein is CASIGSGGIGELFF. The V gene is TRBV9, the J gene TRBJ2-2; possible D gene TRBD2, 5 bases. Trimming took 6 bases from V and 7 from J, leaving 16 bases between them. The CDR3 has 14 amino acids. Germline loops: CDR1 SGDLS, CDR2 YYNGEE. Together with reference TRBV9 and TRBJ2-2, the CDR3 gives the full variable domain: DSGVTQTPKHLITATGQRVTLRCSPRSGDLSVYWYQQSLDQGLQFLIQYYNGEERAKGNILERFSAQQFPDLHSELNLSSLELGDSALYFCASIGSGGIGELFFGEGSRLTVL.

In this sample, this clonotype turned up many times. The V and J genes are TRBV6-1 and TRBJ1-5; D is possibly TRBD1 (5 bases). Germline assignment: CDR1 MNHNS and CDR2 SASEGT. This CDR3 comprises 13 residues. Between the trimmed V and J ends, which lost 8 bases and 4 bases, there was a span of 12 bases. This CDR3 reads CASEGGGNQPQHF. CDR3 bases: TGTGCCAGCGAGGGCGGGGGGAATCAGCCCCAGCATTTT.

This chain connects TRBV2 to TRBJ1-3; D gene uncertain. Germline CDR1 reads SNHLY; CDR2 reads FYNNEI. Trimming removed 4 bases at V and 2 bases at J, with 6 bases between. The CDR3 sequence is 13 residues long. The CDR3 region is CASSGRAGNTIYF. For the CDR3, the DNA is TGTGCCAGCAGTGGGAGGGCTGGAAACACCATATATTTT.

V and J are TRBV5-1 and TRBJ1-1; TRBD1 might be the D (6 bases). Trimming pared 4 bases from V and 5 bases from J, leaving 15 bases between. CDR1 is SGHRS and CDR2 is YFSETQ in the germline V gene. The CDR3 covers 14 residues. The CDR3: CASSPGGGETEAFF. The CDR3, as DNA: TGCGCCAGCAGCCCTGGAGGGGGGGAAACTGAAGCTTTCTTT.

The chain carries TRBV15 and TRBJ1-5, with TRBD1 matching 8 bases. The V gene end was trimmed by 0 bases and the J gene end by 2 bases; junction bases not matched to a gene: 3. Germline loops: CDR1 LNHNV, CDR2 YYDKDF (reference sequence). The CDR3 runs 16 residues. The CDR3 reads CATSRERGQGNQPQHF. CDR3 in DNA: TGTGCCACCAGCAGAGAAAGGGGACAGGGCAATCAGCCCCAGCATTTT.

This sequence joins TRBV20-1 and TRBJ1-5; perhaps TRBD1 as D (6 bases). The CDR3 has 17 residues. Germline assignment: CDR1 DFQATT and CDR2 SNEGSKA (reference sequence). V lost 6 bases and J lost 7, with 28 bases in between. DNA of the CDR3: TGCAGTGCCCCTCTGGGGGCAGGGGCCTTCGAGGTGCAGCCCCAGCATTTT. It translates to CSAPLGAGAFEVQPQHF.

V usage is TRBV10-1 and J usage is TRBJ1-1; the D gene is possibly TRBD1 (5 bases). V was clipped by 1 base and J by 8 bases, with 11 bases between them. This CDR3 has 13 amino acids. Germline V gives CDR1 WNHNN, CDR2 SYGVQD (reference sequence). The CDR3 region has the DNA TGCGCCAGCAGTGAGTATGAGGCAGGGGAAGCTTTCTTT. Amino acid sequence: CASSEYEAGEAFF.

This clonotype was observed a handful of times. The chain links TRBV12-3 or TRBV12-4 to TRBJ1-5; D gene ambiguous. There are 12 residues in the CDR3. V was pared by 5 bases and J by 11 bases, with 13 bases between. The CDR3 sequence is CASSPFNRAQHF. The DNA for the CDR3 is TGTGCCAGCAGTCCCTTTAACCGGGCCCAGCATTTT.

Worth noting for this clonotype: One end of the junction is discordant with germline, which a read error may explain. The chain couples TRBV9 to TRBJ2-6; 10 positions match TRBD1. The CDR3 consists of 14 residues. Germline CDR1 SGDLS, CDR2 YYNGEE. CDR3 in DNA: TGTGCCAGCAGCGGAGGGACAGGGGCCTACGTCCTGACTTTC. This translates into CASSGGTGAYVLTF.

The chain recombines TRBV20-1 with TRBJ2-7; 8 nucleotides line up with TRBD1. CDR1 and CDR2 from the germline V gene are DFQATT and SNEGSKA (reference sequence). The CDR3 length is 13 residues. V was clipped by 6 bases and J by 5 bases; unmatched bases: 9. CDR3 nucleotide sequence: TGCAGTGCGCTGAGGACAGGGTGGGACGAGCAGTACTTC. Protein: CSALRTGWDEQYF.

The chain carries TRBV30 and TRBJ1-1; D remains ambiguous. Trimming removed 0 bases at V and 8 bases at J, with 7 bases between. This CDR3 is 11 amino acids long. The germline V gene encodes CDR1 GTSNPN and CDR2 SVGIG (reference sequence). The CDR3 nucleotides are TGTGCCTGGAGTGTACGCCGAGAAGCTTTCTTT. Encoded protein: CAWSVRREAFF.

This clonotype was counted many times. CDR3 in DNA: TGTGCCAGCAGCATAGGGGGCAGCGGTTCACCCCTCCACTTT. Encoded protein: CASSIGGSGSPLHF. The chain employs TRBV25-1 and TRBJ1-6; 7 bases match TRBD1. The CDR3 contains 14 residues. The J segment lost 9 bases and the V segment lost 6 bases, leaving 8 bases of the junction unmatched. CDR1 MGHDK and CDR2 SYGVNS come from the germline V gene.